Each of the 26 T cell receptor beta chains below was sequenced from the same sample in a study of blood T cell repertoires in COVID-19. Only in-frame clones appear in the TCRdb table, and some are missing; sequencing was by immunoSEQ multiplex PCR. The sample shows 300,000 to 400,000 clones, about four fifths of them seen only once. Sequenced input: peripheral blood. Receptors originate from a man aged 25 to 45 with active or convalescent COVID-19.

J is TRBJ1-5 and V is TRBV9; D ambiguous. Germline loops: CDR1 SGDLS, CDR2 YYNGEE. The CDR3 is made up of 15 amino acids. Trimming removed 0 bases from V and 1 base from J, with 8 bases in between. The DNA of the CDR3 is TGTGCCAGCAGCGTAGACGGGGAGAGCAATCAGCCCCAGCATTTT. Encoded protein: CASSVDGESNQPQHF.

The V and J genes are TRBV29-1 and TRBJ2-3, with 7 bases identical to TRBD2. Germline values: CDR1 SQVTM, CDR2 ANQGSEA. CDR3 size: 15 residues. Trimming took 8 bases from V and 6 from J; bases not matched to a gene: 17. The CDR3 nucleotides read TGCAGCTCTCGAGGGGCTAGCGGATATCAGGATACGCAGTATTTT. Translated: CSSRGASGYQDTQYF.

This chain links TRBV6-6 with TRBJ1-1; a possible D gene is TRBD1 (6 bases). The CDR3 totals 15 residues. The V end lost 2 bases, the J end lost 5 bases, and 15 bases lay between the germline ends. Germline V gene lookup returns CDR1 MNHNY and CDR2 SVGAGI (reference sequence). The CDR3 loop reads CASSYMGRGETEAFF. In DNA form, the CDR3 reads TGTGCCAGCAGTTACATGGGCAGGGGAGAAACTGAAGCTTTCTTT.

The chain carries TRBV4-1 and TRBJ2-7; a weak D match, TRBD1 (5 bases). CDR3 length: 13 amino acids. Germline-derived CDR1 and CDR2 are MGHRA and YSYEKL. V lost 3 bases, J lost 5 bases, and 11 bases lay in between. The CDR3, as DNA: TGCGCCAGCAGCCAGGAGAGCAGGGACGAGCAGTACTTC. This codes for CASSQESRDEQYF.

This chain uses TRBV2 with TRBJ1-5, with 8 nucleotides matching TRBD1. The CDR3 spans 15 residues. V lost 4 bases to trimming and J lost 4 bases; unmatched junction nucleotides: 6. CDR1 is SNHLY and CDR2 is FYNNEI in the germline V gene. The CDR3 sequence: CASSVQGAVNQPQHF. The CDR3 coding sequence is TGTGCCAGCAGTGTGCAGGGGGCCGTTAATCAGCCCCAGCATTTT.

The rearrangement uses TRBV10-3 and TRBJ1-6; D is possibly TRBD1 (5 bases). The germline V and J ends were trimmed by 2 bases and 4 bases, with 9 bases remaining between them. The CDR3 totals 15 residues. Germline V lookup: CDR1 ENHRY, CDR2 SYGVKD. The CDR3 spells CAISEGSGYNSPLHF. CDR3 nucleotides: TGTGCCATCAGTGAGGGGTCAGGGTATAATTCACCCCTCCACTTT.

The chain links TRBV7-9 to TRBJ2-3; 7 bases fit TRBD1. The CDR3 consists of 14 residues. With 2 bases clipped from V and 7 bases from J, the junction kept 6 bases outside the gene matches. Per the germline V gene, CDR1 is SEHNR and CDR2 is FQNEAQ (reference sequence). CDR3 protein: CASSLMGTVHTQYF. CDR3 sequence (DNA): TGTGCCAGCAGCTTAATGGGGACAGTCCATACGCAGTATTTT.

This CDR3 reads CASSSPHGTEAFF. The CDR3 bases are TGTGCCAGCAGCTCCCCTCACGGCACTGAAGCTTTCTTT. The chain links TRBV7-3 to TRBJ1-1, with no clear D. CDR1 and CDR2 (germline): SGHTA, FQGTGA. This CDR3 is 13 amino acids long. V lost 4 bases and J lost 4, with 10 bases in between.

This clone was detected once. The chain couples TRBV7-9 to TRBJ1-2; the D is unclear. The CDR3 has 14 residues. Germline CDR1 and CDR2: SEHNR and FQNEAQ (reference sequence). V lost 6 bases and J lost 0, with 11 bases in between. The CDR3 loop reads CASRAWRANYGYTF. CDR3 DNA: TGTGCCAGCAGGGCCTGGAGAGCTAACTATGGCTACACCTTC.

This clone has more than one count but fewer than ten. The DNA of the CDR3 is TGCAGCGTTGTCGGGGCAGGGGGAGGCTACACCTTC. Translating it yields CSVVGAGGGYTF. The rearrangement joins TRBV29-1 to TRBJ1-2; 7 bases match TRBD1. The CDR3 extends over 12 amino acids. CDR1 is SQVTM and CDR2 is ANQGSEA in the germline V gene. Trimming at V came to 4 bases and at J to 8 bases, leaving 7 bases not matched to a gene. The full variable domain, with the rest looked up from reference TRBV29-1 and TRBJ1-2, is SAVISQKPSRDICQRGTSLTIQCQVDSQVTMMFWYRQQPGQSLTLIATANQGSEATYESGFVIDKFPISRPNLTFSTLTVSNMSPEDSSIYLCSVVGAGGGYTFGSGTRLTVV.

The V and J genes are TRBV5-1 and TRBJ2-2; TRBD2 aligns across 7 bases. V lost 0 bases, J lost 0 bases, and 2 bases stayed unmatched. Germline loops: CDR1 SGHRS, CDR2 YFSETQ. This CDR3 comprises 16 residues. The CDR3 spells CASSLGGGTNTGELFF. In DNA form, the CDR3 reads TGCGCCAGCAGCTTGGGCGGGGGTACGAACACCGGGGAGCTGTTTTTT.

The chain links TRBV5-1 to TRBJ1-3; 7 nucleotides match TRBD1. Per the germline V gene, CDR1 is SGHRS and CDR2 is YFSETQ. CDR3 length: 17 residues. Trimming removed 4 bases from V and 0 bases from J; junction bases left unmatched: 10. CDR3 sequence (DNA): TGCGCCAGCAGCCTAGGACAGGTTCACCCCTCTGGAAACACCATATATTTT. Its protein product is CASSLGQVHPSGNTIYF.

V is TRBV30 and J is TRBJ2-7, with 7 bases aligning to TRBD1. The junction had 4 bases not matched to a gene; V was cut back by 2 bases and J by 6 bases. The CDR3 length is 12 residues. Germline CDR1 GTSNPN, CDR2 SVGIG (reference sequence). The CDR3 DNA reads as TGTGCCTGGAGTAGGGGGCGGGTCGAGCAGTACTTC. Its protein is CAWSRGRVEQYF.

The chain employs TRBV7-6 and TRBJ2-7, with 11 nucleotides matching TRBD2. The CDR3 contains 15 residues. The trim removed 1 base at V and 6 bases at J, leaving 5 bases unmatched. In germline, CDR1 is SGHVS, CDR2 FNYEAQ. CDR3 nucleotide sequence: TGTGCCAGCAGCTTAGAACTAGCGGGAGTCGCCGAGCAGTACTTC. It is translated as CASSLELAGVAEQYF.

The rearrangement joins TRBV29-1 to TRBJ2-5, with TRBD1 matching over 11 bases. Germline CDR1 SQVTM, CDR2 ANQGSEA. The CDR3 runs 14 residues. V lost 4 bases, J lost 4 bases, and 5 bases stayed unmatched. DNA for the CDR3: TGCAGCGTTGCCCAGGGACAGGGGGGAGAGACCCAGTACTTC. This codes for CSVAQGQGGETQYF. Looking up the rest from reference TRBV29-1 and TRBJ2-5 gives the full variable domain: SAVISQKPSRDICQRGTSLTIQCQVDSQVTMMFWYRQQPGQSLTLIATANQGSEATYESGFVIDKFPISRPNLTFSTLTVSNMSPEDSSIYLCSVAQGQGGETQYFGPGTRLLVL.

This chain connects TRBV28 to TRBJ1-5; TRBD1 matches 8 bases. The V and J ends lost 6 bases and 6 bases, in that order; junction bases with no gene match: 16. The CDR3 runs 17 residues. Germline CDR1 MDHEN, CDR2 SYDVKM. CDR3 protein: CASRSQGAQGLAQPQHF. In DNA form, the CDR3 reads TGTGCCAGCAGATCTCAGGGGGCGCAGGGGCTAGCTCAGCCCCAGCATTTT.

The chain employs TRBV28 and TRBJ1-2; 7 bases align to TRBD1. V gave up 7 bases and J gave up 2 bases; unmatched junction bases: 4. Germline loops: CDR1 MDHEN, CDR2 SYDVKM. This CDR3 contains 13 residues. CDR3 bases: TGTGCCAGCAACCGAGGGGGCAACTATGGCTACACCTTC. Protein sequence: CASNRGGNYGYTF.

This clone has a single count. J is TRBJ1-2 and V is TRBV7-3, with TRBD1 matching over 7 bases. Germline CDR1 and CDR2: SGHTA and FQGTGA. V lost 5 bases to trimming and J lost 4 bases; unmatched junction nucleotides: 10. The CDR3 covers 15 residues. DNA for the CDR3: TGTGCCAGCAGCCCCGCCGGGACAGAGCCCTATGGCTACACCTTC. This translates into CASSPAGTEPYGYTF. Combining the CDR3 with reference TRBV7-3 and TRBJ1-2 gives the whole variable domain GAGVSQTPSNKVTEKGKYVELRCDPISGHTALYWYRQSLGQGPEFLIYFQGTGAADDSGLPNDRFFAVRPEGSVSTLKIQRTERGDSAVYLCASSPAGTEPYGYTFGSGTRLTVV.

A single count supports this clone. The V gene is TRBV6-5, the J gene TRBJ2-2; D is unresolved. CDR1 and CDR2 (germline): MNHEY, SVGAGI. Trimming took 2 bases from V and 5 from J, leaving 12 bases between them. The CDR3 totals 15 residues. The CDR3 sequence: CASSYRLLGTGELFF. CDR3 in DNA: TGTGCCAGCAGTTACCGGCTCCTCGGGACCGGGGAGCTGTTTTTT.

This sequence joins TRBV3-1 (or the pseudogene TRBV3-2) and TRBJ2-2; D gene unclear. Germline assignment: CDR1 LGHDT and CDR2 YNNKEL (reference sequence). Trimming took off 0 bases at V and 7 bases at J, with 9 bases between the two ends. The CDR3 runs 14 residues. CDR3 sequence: CASSQEIRDGELFF. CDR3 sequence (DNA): TGTGCCAGCAGCCAAGAAATTAGAGACGGGGAGCTGTTTTTT.

The CDR3 loop is CASSLISVKNTEAFF. The CDR3 DNA reads as TGTGCCAGCAGCTTAATATCCGTTAAGAACACTGAAGCTTTCTTT. This chain uses TRBV11-2 with TRBJ1-1; D is unclear. In germline, CDR1 is SGHAT, CDR2 FQNNGV. V was pared by 2 bases and J by 1 base, with 11 bases between. This CDR3 comprises 15 residues.

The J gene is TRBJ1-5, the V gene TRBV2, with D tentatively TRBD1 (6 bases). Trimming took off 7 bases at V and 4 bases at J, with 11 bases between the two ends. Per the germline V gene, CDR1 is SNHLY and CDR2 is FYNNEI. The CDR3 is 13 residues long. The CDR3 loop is CASTSQGNQPQHF. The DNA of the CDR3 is TGTGCCAGCACTTCCCAGGGGAATCAGCCCCAGCATTTT.

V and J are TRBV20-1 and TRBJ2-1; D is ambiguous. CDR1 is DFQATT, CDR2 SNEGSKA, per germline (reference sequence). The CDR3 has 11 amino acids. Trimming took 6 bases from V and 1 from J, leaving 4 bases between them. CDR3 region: CSAPSYNEQFF. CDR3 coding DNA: TGCAGTGCCCCTTCCTACAATGAGCAGTTCTTC.

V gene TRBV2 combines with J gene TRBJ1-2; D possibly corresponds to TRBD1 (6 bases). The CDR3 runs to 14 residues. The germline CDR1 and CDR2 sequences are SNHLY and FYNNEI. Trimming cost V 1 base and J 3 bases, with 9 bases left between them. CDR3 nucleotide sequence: TGTGCCAGCAGTGAAGTCAGGGGCGACTATGGCTACACCTTC. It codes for CASSEVRGDYGYTF.

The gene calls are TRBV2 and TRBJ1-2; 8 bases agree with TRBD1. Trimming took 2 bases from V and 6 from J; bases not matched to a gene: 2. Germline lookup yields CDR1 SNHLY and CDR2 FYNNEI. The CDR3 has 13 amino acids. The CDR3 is CASSERQGNGYTF. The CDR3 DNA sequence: TGTGCCAGCAGTGAAAGACAGGGGAATGGCTACACCTTC.

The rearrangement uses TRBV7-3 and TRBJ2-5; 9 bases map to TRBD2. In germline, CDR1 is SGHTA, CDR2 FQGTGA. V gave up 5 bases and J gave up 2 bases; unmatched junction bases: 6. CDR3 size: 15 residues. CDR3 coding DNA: TGTGCCAGCAGCCCCCGAAGCGGGGGGCAAGAGACCCAGTACTTC. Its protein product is CASSPRSGGQETQYF.